This note documents a single TCR beta chain sequence. A few counts support this clone. What this receptor recognizes is not known. No per-base quality is available; no much larger clone lies one base away. Library creation used the immunoSEQ multiplex PCR assay. For the multiplex PCR, a mixture combining 60 forward primers for TCR Vbeta segments and 13 reverse primers for TCR Jbeta segments was used. Amplification of the CDR3 region of rearranged TCR beta genes was performed with a multiplex PCR assay on genomic DNA. On the Illumina HiSeq System, the amplified TCR beta libraries were sequenced as 87-base-pair reads. On the study's bioinformatics: In a later analysis, tens of millions of unique TCR beta chains were counted across the roughly 670 repertoires, and roughly 11 million of these chains were shared by at least two donors. To remove PCR and sequencing errors, raw reads were error-corrected and collapsed into unique sequences using a nearest-neighbor algorithm that merged closely related sequences. To assign V, D and J gene segments, CDR3 sequences were aligned to IMGT reference sequences. For a sequence to be retained, at least a six-nucleotide match to both a V gene segment and a J gene segment was required. A rearrangement counted as productive if the CDR3 had no stop codons and remained in frame with V and J, and every other rearrangement counted as non-productive. Following IMGT convention, CDR3 was defined as the stretch from the second conserved V-encoded cysteine to the conserved J-encoded phenylalanine. The earlier analysis of about 640 of the donors excluded any sequence lacking an unambiguous match to a single V gene segment. In an earlier analysis of several hundred of the donors, V segments were called functional above 56.7% productive rearrangements and were called segregating when the between-donor standard deviation exceeded 5%. A statistical classification framework was developed to diagnose cytomegalovirus status using the catalog of TCR beta chain sequences. A later analysis assigned V and J genes by comparing TCR nucleotide sequences with IMGT/GENE-DB human TR gene sequences. The TCRdist pipeline was used in a later analysis to assign CDR3 sequences and most-parsimonious VDJ recombination scenarios. In a later analysis, every TCR beta chain was defined by the combination of its CDR3 amino acid sequence and its V-gene family, and reads without a unique V-gene family were dropped. To address suspected cross-contamination and a sequencing artifact, a later analysis removed approximately 600 highly shared, low-generation-probability nucleotide sequences. A later analysis calculated a clonal expansion index for each public chain from normalized within-repertoire ranks of inferred template counts. Generation probabilities in a later analysis came from a VDJ recombination model fitted to out-of-frame rearrangements, and those results were checked against IGoR. In a later analysis, TCR-TCR, TCR-HLA and TCR-CMV co-occurrence was scored with hypergeometric tests, and a repertoire-size bias correction was applied to TCR pairs. To estimate false discovery rates, a later analysis permuted the HLA or CMV assignments 20 times. In a later analysis, co-occurring TCRs were grouped using DBSCAN, and TCRdist sequence similarity was added for clustering within HLA-allele-positive subsets. Co-occurrence clustering excluded repertoires with fewer than 30,000 or more than 120,000 public chains, plus five with anomalous nucleotide sharing. TCRdb limited this immuneACCESS table to in-frame rearrangements with V and J called. A share of clones is missing; checked studies link under half to unresolved V genes, and the rest is unexplained. V, J and clone size reflect that table, while D and trimming were determined from the DNA. The sample table holds around 150,000 clones, of which approximately 60% were seen once. Of the sample, around 7.1% is held by the ten largest clones.

The cohort was made up of 666 healthy bone marrow donors. Cohort members were all nominally healthy when sampled, although unrecorded immune exposures were likely present. The donor tested CMV seropositive, placing the donor among the 290 or so seropositive members of the cohort. Every donor gave a peripheral blood sample, and the peripheral blood mononuclear cells from that sample were used for TCR beta sequencing. Genomic DNA was extracted from the blood cell samples with the Qiagen DNeasy Blood Extraction Kit. This specimen belongs to a study of cytomegalovirus exposure and HLA in healthy donors (TCRdb year 2017). Background for the entire study: An earlier analysis of roughly 500 of the donors reported about 290 Gb of sequence data and about 100 million unique TCR beta sequences from 150 million to 200 million T cells. About 5 DR-DQ haplotypes were handled as single units for association and clustering, since linkage in the cohort was strong. Genome-wide SNP genotypes for about three fifths of the roughly 670 donors were used in a later genetic analysis, which treated that subset as a discovery cohort. Among the roughly 430 genotyped donors, approximately 77% belonged to the genetic ancestry cluster associated with self-reported Caucasian donors. The study aimed to test whether cataloging public T cell receptors could reveal signatures of past pathogen exposure. Both class I and class II loci were covered by HLA typing, at four-digit resolution. All discovery cohort repertoires had been generated on a single sequencing platform. The T cell repertoires of 670 or so subjects were profiled by immunosequencing and related to cytomegalovirus serostatus. In the later analysis, no new phenotypic data were used to find candidate immune exposures; instead, reliance was placed on TCR beta sequences and their occurrence across donors. An earlier analysis of approximately 580 of the donors used high-throughput TCR beta sequencing to judge whether each TCR beta V gene segment behaved as functional or pseudogenic. On average, roughly 250,000 unique TCR beta nucleotide sequences were sequenced per donor among 398 genotyped donors of the cohort, with around 19% of those sequences being non-productive. To predict cytomegalovirus infection status, the study brought together high-throughput TCR immunosequencing, statistical association of individual TCRs with disease status, and machine learning. Approximately 310 gigabases of sequencing data and tens of millions of unique TCR sequences were included in an early release covering over 600 HLA-typed donors. Typing coverage varied by locus: 629-630 donors for A, B, C, DRB1 and DQB1; about 520 for DQA1; around 570 for DPA1; approximately 490 for DPB1. In a later analysis, previously published TCR beta repertoires from several hundred donors were re-analyzed and high-resolution HLA genotyping was added so that TCR occurrence patterns could be studied. Donor age, sex, ethnicity and CMV serostatus were compiled alongside the repertoire data. Along with the roughly 610-subject first cohort, a separate validation cohort of over a hundred different subjects was used. The study at large found these results: An association between a missense DCLRE1C variant and V-gene and J-gene trimming of TCR beta chains was found in a later genetic analysis and replicated in an independent cohort. A group of highly shared sequence variants was considered likely to be a technical artifact of the sequencing pipeline. Correlated functional status among segregating V segments might be attributable to linkage disequilibrium, but an unknown experimental factor could not be ruled out. An earlier analysis of some 560 of the donors showed that most TCR beta V segments appeared in productive rearrangements either about 87% or about 30% of the time, which broadly matched IMGT annotations. This cohort had only TCR beta chains sequenced, and the lack of alpha or paired-chain data limited which features could be detected. A later analysis associated 16,951 TCR beta sequences with specific HLA alleles at a false discovery rate of 0.05. When HLA alleles, especially DR and DQ, strongly co-occurred, attributing TCR associations to individual alleles was difficult. In vitro tests confirmed that three of the cytomegalovirus-associated TCR beta chains recognize cytomegalovirus antigens. Sequencing depth was assumed to be roughly uniform across donors in the presence/absence analyses, though that assumption may not hold. In the study, some 160 TCR beta chains were listed as associated with cytomegalovirus. Compared with the roughly 600-donor mean, donors in an Asian-associated ancestry cluster had fewer N-insertions in productive TCRs, according to a later genetic analysis. Some IMGT-functional V segments, including TRBV6-2 and TRBV6-3, could not be distinguished by the 87-base-pair reads and were therefore excluded. According to a later analysis, most CMV-associated TCR beta chains appeared to be HLA-restricted, and the HLA associations seemed to be driven largely by CMV exposure. In a later analysis, TCR association rates were found to vary across HLA loci, with the most associated TCRs seen for DRB1 alleles and the fewest for HLA-C alleles. Compared with equally common non-associated chains, HLA-associated TCR beta chains in a later analysis were more clonally expanded and had lower generation probabilities. A further reported finding was that TCR beta sequences accurately predicted the HLA-A and HLA-B alleles for most subjects in the first cohort. In a later analysis, several top co-occurrence clusters were reported to appear linked to parvovirus B19, influenza, CMV and Epstein-Barr virus. For the cohort, immune exposure information was limited to CMV serostatus. It was suggested by the authors that the approach could potentially be generalized to other disease states and immunological phenotypes. Cytomegalovirus status was reported to be diagnosed by the classifier with high specificity and sensitivity in both the original and validation cohorts. HLA typing was unavailable for some donors at each locus, so association tests used only the typed subset. Most TCR sequences were observed very rarely across donors, whereas some public TCRs were present in many individuals. Because counts were too low, some 17 rarely observed V segments, including chromosome 9 orphons, were left out of the earlier analysis of roughly 600 of the donors.

V and J are trimmed by 4 bases and 3 bases, and the gene matches miss 4 bases of the junction. Including the terminal cysteine and phenylalanine, the CDR3 comprises 15 residues. Only CDR3 DNA is held: 45 bases, read in frame from base 1. Looking up the germline V gene yields CDR1 KGHSH and CDR2 LQKENI. Recombination connected TRBV18 to TRBJ1-1; TRBD1 agrees with 11 junctional bases. The sample taken for sequencing was PBMCs. This receptor was identified in a woman aged 55-69 years in good health and CMV-seropositive. The CDR3 has the sequence CASSLRTGGDTEAFF. The nucleotide sequence reads as follows: TGTGCCAGCTCACTCCGGACAGGGGGCGACACTGAAGCTTTCTTT.